This T cell receptor (beta chain) was sequenced during a study of blood T cells in healthy people across ages. Study background: Per every two T cells, about one barcoded beta molecule was captured by template switching.

Worth noting for this clonotype: The target antigen is unknown.

Together with a sample-barcoded 5' primer, a J-beta primer mix was included in a second PCR lasting roughly 7 to 11 cycles. One entry per CDR3 protein results from TCRdb running MiXCR on the 5' RACE reads. This table has about 1,000,000 distinct CDR3 sequences, around 45% appearing once. Findings of the study overall: The lack of PBMC sorting stopped any conclusive naive versus antigen-experienced comparison. Higher diversity and more naive CD4+ cells were features of long-lived donors, compared to aged donors.

The germline V gene has CDR1 MGHDK and CDR2 SYGVNS. The CDR3 loop spans 15 amino acids. Trimming left V 2 bases short and J 0 bases short, with 8 bases between. Sequencing input: blood. The sequence was obtained from a woman aged 60-75 years in good health. The chain is built from TRBV25-1 and TRBJ2-4; possible D gene TRBD1, 6 bases. CDR3 residues: CASSETGLAKNIQYF. For the CDR3, the DNA is TGTGCCAGCAGTGAAACAGGGTTAGCCAAAAACATTCAGTACTTC.